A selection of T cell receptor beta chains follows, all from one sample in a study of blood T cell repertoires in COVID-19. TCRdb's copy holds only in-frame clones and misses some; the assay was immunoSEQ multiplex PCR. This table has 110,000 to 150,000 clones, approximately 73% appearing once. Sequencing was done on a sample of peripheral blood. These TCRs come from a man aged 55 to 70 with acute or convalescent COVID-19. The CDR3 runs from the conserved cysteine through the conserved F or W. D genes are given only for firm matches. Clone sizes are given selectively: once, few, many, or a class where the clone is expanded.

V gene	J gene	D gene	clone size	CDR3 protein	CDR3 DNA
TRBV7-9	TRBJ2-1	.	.	CASSPQNEQFF	TGTGCCAGCAGCCCCCAGAATGAGCAGTTCTTC
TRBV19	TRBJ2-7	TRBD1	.	CASSIAAARGHEQYF	TGTGCCAGTAGTATAGCCGCCGCTAGGGGGCACGAGCAGTACTTC
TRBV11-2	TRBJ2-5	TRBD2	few	CASSLVGLAASQYF	TGTGCCAGCAGCTTAGTGGGACTAGCGGCCTCCCAGTACTTC
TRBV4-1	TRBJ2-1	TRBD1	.	CASSQTPGQDHNEQFF	TGCGCCAGCAGCCAGACACCAGGACAGGACCACAATGAGCAGTTCTTC
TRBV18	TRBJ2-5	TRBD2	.	CASSLGLAAQETQYF	TGTGCCAGCTCACTAGGACTAGCGGCTCAAGAGACCCAGTACTTC
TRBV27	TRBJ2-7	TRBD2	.	CASSFQPGGDSYEQYF	TGTGCCAGCAGTTTTCAACCGGGGGGAGACTCCTACGAGCAGTACTTC
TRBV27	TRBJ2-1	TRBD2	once	CASRRGLAGDEQFF	TGTGCCAGCAGGCGAGGACTAGCGGGAGATGAGCAGTTCTTC
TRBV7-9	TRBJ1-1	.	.	CAGSGRTEAFF	TGTGCCGGCTCTGGGAGGACTGAAGCTTTCTTT
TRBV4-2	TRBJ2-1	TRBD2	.	CASSQDGLAGGNEQFF	TGTGCCAGCAGCCAAGACGGACTAGCGGGAGGAAATGAGCAGTTCTTC
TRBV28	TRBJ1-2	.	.	CASSLSGVGYTF	TGTGCCAGCAGTTTATCGGGGGTTGGCTACACCTTC
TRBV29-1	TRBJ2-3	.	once	CSVGIAYTDTQYF	TGCAGCGTTGGTATTGCCTACACAGATACGCAGTATTTT
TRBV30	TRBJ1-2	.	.	CAWTQFYGYTF	TGTGCCTGGACGCAGTTCTATGGCTACACCTTC
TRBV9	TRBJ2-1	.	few	CASSVGLVDEQFF	TGTGCCAGCAGCGTAGGATTAGTCGATGAGCAGTTCTTC
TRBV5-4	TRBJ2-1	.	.	CASSLSAGTFNEQFF	TGTGCCAGCAGCTTGTCGGCGGGGACCTTCAATGAGCAGTTCTTC
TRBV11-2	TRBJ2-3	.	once	CASSPQTTFTDTQYF	TGTGCCAGCAGCCCACAAACTACCTTCACAGATACGCAGTATTTT
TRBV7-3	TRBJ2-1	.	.	CASSLSPSSYNEQFF	TGTGCCAGCAGCTTAAGTCCTAGCAGCTACAATGAGCAGTTCTTC
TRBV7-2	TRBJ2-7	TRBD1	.	CASSSGQAVSSYEQYF	TGTGCCAGCAGCTCGGGACAGGCGGTGAGCTCCTACGAGCAGTACTTC
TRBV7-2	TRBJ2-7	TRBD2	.	CASSSHSSGLRRNEQYF	TGTGCCAGCAGCTCTCACTCTAGCGGCCTTAGGAGGAACGAGCAGTACTTC
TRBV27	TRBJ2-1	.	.	CASSPVLNNEQFF	TGTGCCAGCAGTCCGGTTCTGAACAATGAGCAGTTCTTC
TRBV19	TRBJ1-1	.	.	CASRAGTSNTEAFF	TGTGCCAGTAGAGCCGGGACATCGAACACTGAAGCTTTCTTT
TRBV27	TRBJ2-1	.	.	CASTSIPVSGEQFF	TGTGCCAGCACCTCTATCCCGGTATCGGGTGAGCAGTTCTTC
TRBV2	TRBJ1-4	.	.	CASSTSAYGGHNEKLFF	TGTGCCAGCAGTACCAGCGCTTATGGAGGGCATAATGAAAAACTGTTTTTT
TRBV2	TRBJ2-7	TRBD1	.	CASSMDRVKGEQYF	TGTGCCAGCAGTATGGACAGGGTGAAGGGCGAGCAGTACTTC
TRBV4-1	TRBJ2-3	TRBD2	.	CASSPFSRGSSDTQYF	TGCGCCAGCAGCCCCTTTTCACGCGGGAGCTCAGATACGCAGTATTTT
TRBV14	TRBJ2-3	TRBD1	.	CASSQGTGSADTQYF	TGTGCCAGCAGCCAAGGGACAGGGAGCGCAGATACGCAGTATTTT
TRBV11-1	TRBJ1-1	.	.	CASSLSLLDAEAFF	TGTGCCAGCAGCTTAAGTCTACTAGACGCTGAAGCTTTCTTT